This T cell receptor (beta chain) is from a study of blood T cell repertoires in COVID-19 (dated by TCRdb to 2020 to 2022). With regard to the full study: Collaborator samples came from the United States, Italy and Spain and covered acute and convalescent phases of COVID-19. The material from the prospective study consisted of cDNA or gDNA derived from T cells, B-cell-depleted T cells, or PBMCs. Deeply sampled blood TCRbeta repertoires from subjects exposed to, actively infected with, or recovered from COVID-19 were included in the dataset. The repertoires were made available in a free public database intended to serve as a resource for research on the immune response to SARS-CoV-2. Samples came from the ongoing ImmuneRACE study (first 160 participants) plus 1,254 subjects from 6 global collaborators. The sample metadata nearly always contained a de-identified subject ID, COVID-19 status, age in years and sex. Where HLA class I and class II types were available, the types were taken from metadata supplied by the sample provider, not from assay-based typing. Beyond this particular receptor, the publication reports: How much clinical and demographic metadata was included differed by source and by participant, and the metadata was provided uncurated.

TCRbeta CDR3 regions were amplified from genomic DNA using the immunoSEQ Assay, a bias-controlled multiplex PCR. Processing in the source paper ran as follows. The number of nucleated cells in each sample was estimated by amplification of reference gene primers within the assay. Sequence reads were collapsed and filtered to measure the absolute abundance of every unique TCRbeta CDR3 rearrangement. Productive Simpson clonality was computed per sample as the square root of Simpson's diversity index over productive rearrangements. As stored in TCRdb, this immuneACCESS dataset retains in-frame rearrangements with V and J assigned. A fraction of the clones does not appear; measured against another copy, unresolved V genes explain less than half of the discrepancy, and the remainder lacks a known reason. The V and J calls and the clone size are those of that table, but D and trimming were determined from the DNA. The sample table records around 69,000 clones; over 80% of these occur just once. The ten largest account for roughly 1.9% of the sample.

This clone was seen a few times. The specificity of this receptor is unknown. Within one base of it there is no much larger clone, and no base qualities were kept. Trimming removed 5 bases from V and 3 bases from J, leaving 14 bases between the germline ends. CDR1 SEHNR and CDR2 FQNEAQ were looked up in the germline V gene (reference sequence). From the cysteine up to the phenylalanine, the CDR3 has a length of 14 residues. The read is trimmed to its CDR3 DNA, 42 bases read in frame from base 1. The collaborating institutions used their own protocols to collect whole blood in K2EDTA tubes. For TCRbeta analysis, collaborators shipped samples in one of three forms: frozen whole blood, isolated PBMCs, or DNA extracted from either of those sample types.

The chain joins TRBV7-9 to TRBJ2-7; the D gene is perhaps TRBD1, from 5 matching bases. The origin of this receptor is a woman aged 60 to 75 with acute or convalescent COVID-19. Sequencing used peripheral blood. CDR3 reads: CASSQDITFYEQYF. The base sequence is TGTGCCAGCAGCCAGGACATTACCTTCTACGAGCAGTACTTC. Full variable domain (CDR3 extended with the reference TRBV7-9 and TRBJ2-7 proteins): DTGVSQNPRHKITKRGQNVTFRCDPISEHNRLYWYRQTLGQGPEFLTYFQNEAQLEKSRLLSDRFSAERPKGSFSTLEIQRTEQGDSAMYLCASSQDITFYEQYFGPGTRLTVT.